This TCR beta chain was documented in a study of early T cells in non-severe SARS-CoV-2 infection. Study summary: Investigators sequenced bulk RNA drawn from unsorted whole blood, and chains remained unpaired. Whole-study results and caveats: VDJdb matching, biased toward anti-spike CD8 responses, missed private and CD4 specificities.

Per the germline V gene, CDR1 is SQVTM and CDR2 is ANQGSEA. The CDR3 is made up of 14 amino acids. V gave up 6 bases and J gave up 3 bases, with 17 bases separating them. Each single cDNA molecule received a unique molecular identifier. One entry per CDR3 protein, called by TCRdb with MiXCR from the 5' RACE reads. The sample includes more than 65,000 distinct CDR3 sequences, around 12% seen only once; the top ten take roughly 1.3%. Ten or more counts support this clonotype. Its antigen is currently unknown. The sample was whole blood. The J gene is TRBJ1-1, the V gene TRBV29-1; possibly TRBD1 for D (6 bases). This TCR came from an adult who was a healthcare worker with PCR-confirmed SARS-CoV-2 infection or an uninfected control (not recorded which). The CDR3 bases are TGCAGCGTGCTGGGGGCAAGTGAGTACACTGAAGCTTTCTTT. Residues: CSVLGASEYTEAFF.